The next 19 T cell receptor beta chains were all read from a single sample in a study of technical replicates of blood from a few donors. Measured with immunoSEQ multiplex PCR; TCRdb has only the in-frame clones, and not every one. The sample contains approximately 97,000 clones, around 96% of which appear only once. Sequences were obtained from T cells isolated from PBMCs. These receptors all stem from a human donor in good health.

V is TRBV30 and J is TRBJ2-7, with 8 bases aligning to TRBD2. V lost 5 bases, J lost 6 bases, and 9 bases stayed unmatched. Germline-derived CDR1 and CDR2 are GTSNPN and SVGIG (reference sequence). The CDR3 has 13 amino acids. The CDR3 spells CAWGGLVESEQYF. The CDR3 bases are TGTGCCTGGGGGGGACTAGTCGAGTCCGAGCAGTACTTC.

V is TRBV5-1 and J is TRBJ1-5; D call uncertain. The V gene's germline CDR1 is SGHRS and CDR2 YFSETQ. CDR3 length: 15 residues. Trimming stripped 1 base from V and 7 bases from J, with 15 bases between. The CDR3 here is CASSLQGLEGQPQHF. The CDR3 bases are TGCGCCAGCAGCTTGCAAGGGTTGGAGGGACAGCCCCAGCATTTT.

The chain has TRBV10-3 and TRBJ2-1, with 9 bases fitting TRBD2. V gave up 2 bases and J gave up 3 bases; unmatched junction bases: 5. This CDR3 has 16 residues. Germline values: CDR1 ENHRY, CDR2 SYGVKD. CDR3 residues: CAISELQAGGYNEQFF. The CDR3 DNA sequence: TGTGCCATCAGTGAGCTCCAAGCGGGAGGCTACAATGAGCAGTTCTTC.

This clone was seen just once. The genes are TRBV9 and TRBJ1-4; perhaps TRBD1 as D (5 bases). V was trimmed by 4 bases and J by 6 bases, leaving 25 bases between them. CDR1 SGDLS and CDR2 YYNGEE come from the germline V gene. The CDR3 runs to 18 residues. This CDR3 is CASSTNPSTQDMDEKLFF. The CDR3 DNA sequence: TGTGCCAGCAGCACAAATCCCTCCACACAGGATATGGATGAAAAACTGTTTTTT. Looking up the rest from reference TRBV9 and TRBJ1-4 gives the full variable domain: DSGVTQTPKHLITATGQRVTLRCSPRSGDLSVYWYQQSLDQGLQFLIQYYNGEERAKGNILERFSAQQFPDLHSELNLSSLELGDSALYFCASSTNPSTQDMDEKLFFGSGTQLSVL.

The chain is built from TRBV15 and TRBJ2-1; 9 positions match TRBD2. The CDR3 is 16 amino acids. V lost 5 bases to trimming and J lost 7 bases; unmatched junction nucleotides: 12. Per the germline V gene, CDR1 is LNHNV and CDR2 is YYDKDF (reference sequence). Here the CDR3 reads CATSETSGGEGNEQFF. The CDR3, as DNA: TGTGCCACCAGCGAGACTAGCGGAGGGGAGGGGAATGAGCAGTTCTTC.

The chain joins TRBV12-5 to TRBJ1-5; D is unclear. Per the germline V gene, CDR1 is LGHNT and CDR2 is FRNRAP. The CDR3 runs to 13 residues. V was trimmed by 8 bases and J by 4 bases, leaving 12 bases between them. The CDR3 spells CASQVDSNQPQHF. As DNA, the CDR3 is TGTGCTAGTCAAGTGGACTCTAATCAGCCCCAGCATTTT.

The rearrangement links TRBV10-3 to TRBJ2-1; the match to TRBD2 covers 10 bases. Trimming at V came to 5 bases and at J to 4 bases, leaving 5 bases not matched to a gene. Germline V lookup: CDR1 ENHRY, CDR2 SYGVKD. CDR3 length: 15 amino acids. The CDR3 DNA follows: TGTGCCATCAGTTCAGGACTAGCGGAATACAATGAGCAGTTCTTC. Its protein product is CAISSGLAEYNEQFF.

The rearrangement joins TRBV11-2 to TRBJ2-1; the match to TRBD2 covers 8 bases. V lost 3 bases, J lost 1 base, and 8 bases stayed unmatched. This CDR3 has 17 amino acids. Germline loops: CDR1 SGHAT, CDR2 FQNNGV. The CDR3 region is CASSFPQSGSSYNEQFF. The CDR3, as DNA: TGTGCCAGCAGCTTTCCCCAAAGCGGGAGTTCCTACAATGAGCAGTTCTTC.

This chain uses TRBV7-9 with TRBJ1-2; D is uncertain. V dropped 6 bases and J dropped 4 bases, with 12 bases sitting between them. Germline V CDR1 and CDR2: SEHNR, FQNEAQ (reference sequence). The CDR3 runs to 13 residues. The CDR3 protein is CASSTTQIYGYTF. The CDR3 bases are TGTGCCAGCAGTACTACCCAGATCTATGGCTACACCTTC.

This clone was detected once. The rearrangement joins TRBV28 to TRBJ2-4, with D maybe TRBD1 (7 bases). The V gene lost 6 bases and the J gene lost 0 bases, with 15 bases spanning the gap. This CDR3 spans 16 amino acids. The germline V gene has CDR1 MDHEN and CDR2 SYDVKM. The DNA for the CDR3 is TGTGCCAGCAGCCTATGGCAGGGGGGAGCCAAAAACATTCAGTACTTC. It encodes CASSLWQGGAKNIQYF.

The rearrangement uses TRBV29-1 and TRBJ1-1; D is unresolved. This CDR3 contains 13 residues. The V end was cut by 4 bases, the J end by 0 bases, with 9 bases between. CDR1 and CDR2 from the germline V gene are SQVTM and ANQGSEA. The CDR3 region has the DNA TGCAGCGTTGGAGGCCGATTGAACACTGAAGCTTTCTTT. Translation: CSVGGRLNTEAFF.

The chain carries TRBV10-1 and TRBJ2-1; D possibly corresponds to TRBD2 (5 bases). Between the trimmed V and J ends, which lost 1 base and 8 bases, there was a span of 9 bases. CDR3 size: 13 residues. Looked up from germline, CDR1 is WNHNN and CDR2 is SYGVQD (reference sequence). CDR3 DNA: TGCGCCAGCAGTGAGTTATCCGGGGATGAGCAGTTCTTC. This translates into CASSELSGDEQFF.

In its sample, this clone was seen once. CDR3 sequence: CASSQTEGQGVYEQYF. In DNA, the CDR3 is TGCGCCAGCAGCCAAACTGAGGGACAGGGGGTTTACGAGCAGTACTTC. The rearrangement links TRBV4-3 to TRBJ2-7; 11 bases agree with TRBD1. In germline, CDR1 is LGHNA, CDR2 YSLEER. V was clipped by 2 bases and J by 4 bases; unmatched bases: 7. There are 16 residues in the CDR3.

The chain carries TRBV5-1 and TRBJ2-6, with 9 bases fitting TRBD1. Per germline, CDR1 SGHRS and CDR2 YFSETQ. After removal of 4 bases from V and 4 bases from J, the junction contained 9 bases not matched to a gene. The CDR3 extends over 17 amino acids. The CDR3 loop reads CASSPTGQGAGANVLTF. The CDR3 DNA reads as TGCGCCAGCAGCCCGACGGGACAGGGAGCGGGGGCCAACGTCCTGACTTTC.

The CDR3 region is CASSQVGLAEFTDTQYF. In DNA form, the CDR3 reads TGTGCCAGCAGCCAAGTAGGACTAGCGGAATTCACAGATACGCAGTATTTT. V gene TRBV4-2 combines with J gene TRBJ2-3; 10 nucleotides line up with TRBD2. The CDR3 runs to 17 residues. Germline-derived CDR1 and CDR2 are LGHNA and YNFKEQ. The junction had 6 bases not matched to a gene; V was cut back by 1 base and J by 2 bases.

The DNA of the CDR3 is TGTGCCAGCAGCTTAAGGCGGGGGCCACCTAACACTGAAGCTTTCTTT. It specifies CASSLRRGPPNTEAFF. The chain links TRBV7-2 to TRBJ1-1, with a weak D call TRBD1 (6 bases). This CDR3 is 16 amino acids long. Trimming stripped 2 bases from V and 2 bases from J, with 15 bases between. In germline, CDR1 is SGHTA, CDR2 FQGNSA. The complete variable domain, with remaining parts taken from reference TRBV7-2 and TRBJ1-1, reads GAGVSQSPSNKVTEKGKDVELRCDPISGHTALYWYRQSLGQGLEFLIYFQGNSAPDKSGLPSDRFSAERTGGSVSTLTIQRTQQEDSAVYLCASSLRRGPPNTEAFFGQGTRLTVV.

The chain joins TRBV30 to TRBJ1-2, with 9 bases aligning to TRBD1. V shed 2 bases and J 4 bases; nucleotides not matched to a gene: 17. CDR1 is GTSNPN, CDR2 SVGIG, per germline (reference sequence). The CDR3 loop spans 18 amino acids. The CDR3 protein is CAWSRDLTGTGRSYGYTF. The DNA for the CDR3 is TGTGCCTGGAGTCGCGACCTCACCGGGACAGGGAGGTCCTATGGCTACACCTTC.

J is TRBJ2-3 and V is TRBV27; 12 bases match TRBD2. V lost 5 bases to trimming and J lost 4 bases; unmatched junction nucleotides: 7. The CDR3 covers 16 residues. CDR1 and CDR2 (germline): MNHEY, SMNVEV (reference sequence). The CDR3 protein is CASSRRLAGAPDTQYF. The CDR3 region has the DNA TGTGCCAGCAGTCGACGACTAGCGGGAGCGCCAGATACGCAGTATTTT.

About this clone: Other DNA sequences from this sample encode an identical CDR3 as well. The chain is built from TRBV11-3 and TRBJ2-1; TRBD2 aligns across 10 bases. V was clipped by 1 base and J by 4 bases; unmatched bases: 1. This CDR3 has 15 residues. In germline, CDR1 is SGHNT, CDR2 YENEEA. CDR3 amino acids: CASSLVAGGYNEQFF. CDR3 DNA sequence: TGTGCCAGCAGCTTAGTAGCGGGAGGTTACAATGAGCAGTTCTTC.